This T cell receptor (beta chain) was recovered during a study of T-cell reconstitution after alpha-beta-depleted transplantation in children. Findings and limits, study-wide: Fresh T-cell production supplied most of the T-cell counts and diversity seen one year after transplant. Diversity of TCRbeta at day 60 was high in some patients, arising from surviving recipient T cells and thymic progenitors. Alpha-beta T cells present about two months after transplant were reported to originate from several hundred expanded graft clones.

This clonotype was observed a handful of times. Its antigen is unknown. CDR3 length: 14 residues. Germline-derived CDR1 and CDR2 are LGHDT and YNNKEL (reference sequence). Deletions cut 3 bases from V and 1 base from J, with 9 bases between. Researchers prepared the TCRbeta library using unique molecular identifiers, the study reports. TCRdb reprocessed the PCR reads via MiXCR and lists one record per CDR3 protein. Among about 980,000 distinct CDR3 sequences listed, around 30% were seen once. The material was PBMCs, mostly from graft donor cells, obtained 360 days after TCRalphabeta/CD19-depleted stem cell transplant. The chain recombines TRBV3-1 with TRBJ1-1, with a possible D match to TRBD1 (6 bases). The origin of this receptor is a boy in the first two years of life who had a stem cell transplant for SCID, so the T cells may come from the graft donor. The CDR3 sequence is CASSHGQRNTEAFF. Here the CDR3 DNA reads TGTGCCAGCAGCCATGGACAGCGGAACACTGAAGCTTTCTTT. Full variable domain (outside the CDR3, taken from reference TRBV3-1 and TRBJ1-1): DTAVSQTPKYLVTQMGNDKSIKCEQNLGHDTMYWYKQDSKKFLKIMFSYNNKELIINETVPNRFSPKSPDKAHLNLHINSLELGDSAVYFCASSHGQRNTEAFFGQGTRLTVV.